The 5 T cell receptor beta chains reported below all come from one sample, sequenced in a study of T cell responses to AZD1222 COVID-19 vaccine (TCRdb year 2021). The time point label for this specimen denotes: baseline before first vaccination. Library preparation was by the immunoSEQ multiplex PCR assay. Sourced from immuneACCESS, this table was stored by TCRdb with only in-frame sequences that have V and J called. A share of the clones is absent; for the studies checked, an unresolved V gene accounts for under half, and the remainder has no known explanation. The sample table records approximately 26,000 clones; about nine tenths of these occur just once. In total, the top ten clones hold over 1% of the sample. Sequenced here: peripheral blood, sampled on day 0 of AZD1222 vaccination. All receptors come from an adult in good health.

The gene calls are TRBV9 and TRBJ1-1; tentative D call: TRBD1 (5 bases). CDR3 length: 15 amino acids. Germline loops: CDR1 SGDLS, CDR2 YYNGEE. Trimming took off 0 bases at V and 4 bases at J, with 13 bases between the two ends. CDR3 coding DNA: TGTGCCAGCAGCGTAGTCGGCAGGGCCCCCACTGAAGCTTTCTTT. This codes for CASSVVGRAPTEAFF.

V and J are TRBV6-6 and TRBJ1-5, with D possibly being TRBD1 (5 bases). V shed 5 bases and J shed 5 bases, with 22 bases lying between them. CDR1 MNHNY and CDR2 SVGAGI come from the germline V gene (reference sequence). This CDR3 has 17 residues. The CDR3 protein is CASSLPGRLGIDQPQHF. The CDR3, as DNA: TGTGCCAGCAGTCTACCGGGGCGATTGGGGATAGATCAGCCCCAGCATTTT.

This clone was recorded once. J is TRBJ2-3 and V is TRBV4-1; D is possibly TRBD2 (5 bases). The CDR3 sequence is 14 residues long. The germline CDR1 and CDR2 sequences are MGHRA and YSYEKL. Deletions cut 0 bases from V and 8 bases from J, with 12 bases between. CDR3 coding DNA: TGCGCCAGCAGCCAAGATCTAGCTGCGGGTACGCAGTATTTT. Its protein product is CASSQDLAAGTQYF.

V gene TRBV2 combines with J gene TRBJ2-1; 8 bases align to TRBD1. Germline CDR1 and CDR2: SNHLY and FYNNEI. V was pared by 0 bases and J by 6 bases, with 10 bases of the junction left unmatched. CDR3 length equals 17 residues. The DNA for the CDR3 is TGTGCCAGCAGTGAAGCGACGGACAGGGACCTTATCAATGAGCAGTTCTTC. Protein: CASSEATDRDLINEQFF. Supplemented by reference TRBV2 and TRBJ2-1, the full variable domain reads EPEVTQTPSHQVTQMGQEVILRCVPISNHLYFYWYRQILGQKVEFLVSFYNNEISEKSEIFDDQFSVERPDGSNFTLKIRSTKLEDSAMYFCASSEATDRDLINEQFFGPGTRLTVL.

The chain carries TRBV18 and TRBJ2-3, with D perhaps matching TRBD1 (6 bases). Germline V lookup: CDR1 KGHSH, CDR2 LQKENI. The CDR3 length is 13 residues. V was shortened by 5 bases and J by 8 bases, with 14 bases between the two germline ends. The CDR3 bases are TGTGCCAGCTCATCGACAGGAGATGGTACGCAGTATTTT. As protein: CASSSTGDGTQYF.